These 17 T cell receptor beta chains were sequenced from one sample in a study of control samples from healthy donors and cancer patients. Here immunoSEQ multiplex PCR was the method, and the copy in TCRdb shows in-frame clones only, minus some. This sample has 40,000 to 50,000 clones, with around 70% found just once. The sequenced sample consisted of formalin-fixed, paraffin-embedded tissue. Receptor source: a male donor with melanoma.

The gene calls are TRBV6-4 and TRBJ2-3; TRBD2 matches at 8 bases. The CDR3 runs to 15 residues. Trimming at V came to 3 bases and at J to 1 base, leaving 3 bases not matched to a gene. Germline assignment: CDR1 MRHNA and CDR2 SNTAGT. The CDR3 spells CASSEGAGGTDTQYF. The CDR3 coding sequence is TGTGCCAGCAGTGAAGGAGCGGGAGGCACAGATACGCAGTATTTT.

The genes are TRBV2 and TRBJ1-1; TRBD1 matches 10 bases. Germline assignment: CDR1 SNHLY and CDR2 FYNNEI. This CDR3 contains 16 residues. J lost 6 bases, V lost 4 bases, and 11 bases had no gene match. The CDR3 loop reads CASSVGTGALGAEAFF. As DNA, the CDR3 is TGTGCCAGCAGTGTCGGGACAGGGGCCCTCGGGGCTGAAGCTTTCTTT.

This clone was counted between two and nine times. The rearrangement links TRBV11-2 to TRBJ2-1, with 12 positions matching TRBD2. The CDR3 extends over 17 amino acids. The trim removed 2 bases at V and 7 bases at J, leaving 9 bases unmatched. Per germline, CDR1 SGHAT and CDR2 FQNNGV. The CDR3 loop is CASSLNLLAGGYNEQFF. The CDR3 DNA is TGTGCCAGCAGCTTAAACCTACTAGCGGGAGGATATAATGAGCAGTTCTTC.

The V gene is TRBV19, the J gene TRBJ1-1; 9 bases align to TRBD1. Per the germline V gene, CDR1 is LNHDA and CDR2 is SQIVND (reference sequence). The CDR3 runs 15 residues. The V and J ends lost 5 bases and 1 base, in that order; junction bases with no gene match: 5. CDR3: CASSFQGQGNTEAFF. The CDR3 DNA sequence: TGTGCCAGTAGTTTTCAGGGACAGGGGAACACTGAAGCTTTCTTT.

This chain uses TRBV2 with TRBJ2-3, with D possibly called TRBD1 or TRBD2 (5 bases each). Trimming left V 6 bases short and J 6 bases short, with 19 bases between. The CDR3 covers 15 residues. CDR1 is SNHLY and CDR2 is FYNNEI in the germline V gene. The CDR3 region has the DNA TGTGCCAGCAGGTTGGGGGTCGGAGGTTGGGATACGCAGTATTTT. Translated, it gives CASRLGVGGWDTQYF.

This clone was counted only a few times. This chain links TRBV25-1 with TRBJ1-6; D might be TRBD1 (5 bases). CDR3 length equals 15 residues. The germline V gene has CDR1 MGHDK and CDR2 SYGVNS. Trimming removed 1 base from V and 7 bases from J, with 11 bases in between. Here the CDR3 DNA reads TGTGCCAGCAGTGAATTTTGGGACGGAAATTCACCCCTCCACTTT. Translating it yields CASSEFWDGNSPLHF.

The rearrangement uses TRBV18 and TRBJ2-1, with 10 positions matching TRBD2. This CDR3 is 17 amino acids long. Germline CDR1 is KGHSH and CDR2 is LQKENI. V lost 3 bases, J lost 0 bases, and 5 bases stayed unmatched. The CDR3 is CASSPGTSASSYNEQFF. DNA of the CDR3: TGTGCCAGCTCACCTGGGACTAGCGCGAGCTCCTACAATGAGCAGTTCTTC.

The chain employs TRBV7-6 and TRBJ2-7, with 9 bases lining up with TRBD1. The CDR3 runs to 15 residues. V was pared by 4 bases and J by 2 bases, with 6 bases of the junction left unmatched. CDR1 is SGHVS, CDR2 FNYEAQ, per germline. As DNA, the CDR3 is TGTGCCAGCAGCTCTGCCGGGACAGGGACCTACGAGCAGTACTTC. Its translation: CASSSAGTGTYEQYF.

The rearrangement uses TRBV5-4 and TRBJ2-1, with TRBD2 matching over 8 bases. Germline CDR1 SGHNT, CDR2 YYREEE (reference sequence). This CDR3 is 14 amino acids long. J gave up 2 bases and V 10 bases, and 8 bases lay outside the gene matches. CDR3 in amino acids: CAQKREGAYNEQFF. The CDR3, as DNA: TGTGCCCAGAAACGGGAGGGCGCCTACAATGAGCAGTTCTTC.

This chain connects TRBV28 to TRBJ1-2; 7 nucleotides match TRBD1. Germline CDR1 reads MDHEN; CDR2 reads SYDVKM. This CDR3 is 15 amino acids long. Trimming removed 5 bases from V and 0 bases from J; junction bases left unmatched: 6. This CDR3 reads CASSGDSRANYGYTF. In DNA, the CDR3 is TGTGCCAGCAGTGGGGACAGTCGAGCTAACTATGGCTACACCTTC.

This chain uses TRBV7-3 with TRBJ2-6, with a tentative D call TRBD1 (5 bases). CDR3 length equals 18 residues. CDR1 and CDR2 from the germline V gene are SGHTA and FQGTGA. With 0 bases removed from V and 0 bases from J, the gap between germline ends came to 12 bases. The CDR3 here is CASSLTVQGYSGANVLTF. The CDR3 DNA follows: TGTGCCAGCAGCTTAACGGTGCAGGGATACTCTGGGGCCAACGTCCTGACTTTC.

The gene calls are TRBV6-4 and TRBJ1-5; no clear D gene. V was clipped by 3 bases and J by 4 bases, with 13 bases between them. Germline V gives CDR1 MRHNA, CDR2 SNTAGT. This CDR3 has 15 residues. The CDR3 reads CASSERVAINQPQHF. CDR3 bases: TGTGCCAGCAGTGAACGAGTGGCGATTAATCAGCCCCAGCATTTT.

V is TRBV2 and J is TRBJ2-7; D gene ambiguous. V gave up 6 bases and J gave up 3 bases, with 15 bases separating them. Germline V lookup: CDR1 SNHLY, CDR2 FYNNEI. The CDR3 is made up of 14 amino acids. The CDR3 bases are TGTGCCAGCAGGCAGTTTCTGGGTGGCTACGAGCAGTACTTC. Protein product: CASRQFLGGYEQYF. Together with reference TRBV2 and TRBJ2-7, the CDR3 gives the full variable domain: EPEVTQTPSHQVTQMGQEVILRCVPISNHLYFYWYRQILGQKVEFLVSFYNNEISEKSEIFDDQFSVERPDGSNFTLKIRSTKLEDSAMYFCASRQFLGGYEQYFGPGTRLTVT.

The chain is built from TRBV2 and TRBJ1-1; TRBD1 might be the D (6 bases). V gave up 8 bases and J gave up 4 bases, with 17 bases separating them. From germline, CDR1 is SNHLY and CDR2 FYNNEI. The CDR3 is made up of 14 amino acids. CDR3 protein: CASGGGLRFTEAFF. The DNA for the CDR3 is TGTGCCAGCGGGGGGGGCCTTCGATTCACTGAAGCTTTCTTT.

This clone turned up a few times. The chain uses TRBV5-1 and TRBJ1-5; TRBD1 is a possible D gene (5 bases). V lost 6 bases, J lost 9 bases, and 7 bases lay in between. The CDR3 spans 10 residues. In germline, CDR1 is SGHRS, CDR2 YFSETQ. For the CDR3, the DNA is TGCGCCAGCATGAGGGGGCCCCAGCATTTT. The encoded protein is CASMRGPQHF. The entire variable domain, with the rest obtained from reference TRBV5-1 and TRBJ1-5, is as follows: KAGVTQTPRYLIKTRGQQVTLSCSPISGHRSVSWYQQTPGQGLQFLFEYFSETQRNKGNFPGRFSGRQFSNSRSEMNVSTLELGDSALYLCASMRGPQHFGDGTRLSIL.

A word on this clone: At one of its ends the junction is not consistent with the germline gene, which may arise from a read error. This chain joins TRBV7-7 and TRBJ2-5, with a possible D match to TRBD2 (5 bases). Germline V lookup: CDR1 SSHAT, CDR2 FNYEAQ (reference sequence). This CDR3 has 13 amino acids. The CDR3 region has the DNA TGTGCTAGCAGCTCTAGCCGCCAAGAGACCCAGTACTTC. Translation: CASSSSRQETQYF.

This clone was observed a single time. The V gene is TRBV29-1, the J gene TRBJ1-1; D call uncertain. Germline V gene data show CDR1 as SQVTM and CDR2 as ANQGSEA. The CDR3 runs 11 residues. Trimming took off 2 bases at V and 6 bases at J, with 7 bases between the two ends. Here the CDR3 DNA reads TGCAGCGTTGAAAAGGGTCCTGAAGCTTTCTTT. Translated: CSVEKGPEAFF.